Listed below are T cell receptor beta chains from one sample, sequenced in a study of T cell changes during pregnancy in multiple sclerosis. Libraries were prepared by immunoSEQ multiplex PCR; TCRdb keeps only in-frame clonotypes and omits some of them. Among under 50,000 clones listed, over 75% were seen once. Sequenced here: CD4+ T cells from peripheral blood mononuclear cells, sampled in the first trimester of pregnancy. The receptor source for this set is a female donor in good health, enrolled as a control in a pregnancy study. The CDR3 runs from the conserved cysteine through the conserved F or W. Each record gives: V gene, clone size, J gene, D gene, CDR3 length, CDR3 protein, CDR3 DNA. A D gene is named only where the DNA matches it firmly. Size values are once, few and many counts, or a class for expanded clones, and some rows have none.

V: TRBV19; size: once; J: TRBJ1-6; D: .; length: 16; CDR3: CASGQWSSSYNSPLHF; DNA: TGTGCCAGCGGACAGTGGAGTAGCTCCTATAATTCACCCCTCCACTTT
V: TRBV19; size: .; J: TRBJ1-1; D: TRBD1; length: 16; CDR3: CASSTRQGARNTEAFF; DNA: TGTGCCAGTAGTACCCGACAGGGGGCGCGGAACACTGAAGCTTTCTTT
V: TRBV7-2; size: .; J: TRBJ1-1; D: TRBD1; length: 13; CDR3: CASGGQVNTEAFF; DNA: TGTGCCAGCGGGGGACAGGTGAACACTGAAGCTTTCTTT
V: TRBV11-2; size: .; J: TRBJ1-1; D: .; length: 15; CDR3: CASSFYGGDSSEAFF; DNA: TGTGCCAGCAGCTTTTACGGGGGTGACTCATCTGAAGCTTTCTTT
V: TRBV19; size: once; J: TRBJ1-2; D: TRBD1; length: 19; CDR3: CASSINSVGDRGRLVGYTF; DNA: TGTGCCAGTAGTATCAACAGTGTTGGGGACAGGGGGCGATTGGTTGGCTACACCTTC
V: TRBV6-6; size: .; J: TRBJ2-5; D: TRBD1; length: 15; CDR3: CASRGQGASGETQYF; DNA: TGTGCCAGCAGGGGACAGGGGGCATCAGGAGAGACCCAGTACTTC
V: TRBV14; size: .; J: TRBJ1-2; D: .; length: 14; CDR3: CASSQGQRNYGYTF; DNA: TGTGCCAGCAGCCAAGGGCAACGTAACTATGGCTACACCTTC
V: TRBV11-2; size: .; J: TRBJ1-5; D: TRBD1; length: 15; CDR3: CASSLGQGDNQPQHF; DNA: TGTGCCAGCAGCTTAGGACAGGGGGATAATCAGCCCCAGCATTTT
V: TRBV9; size: .; J: TRBJ2-5; D: TRBD2; length: 16; CDR3: CASSPLAGGHQETQYF; DNA: TGTGCCAGCAGCCCCTTAGCGGGGGGGCACCAAGAGACCCAGTACTTC
V: TRBV10-2; size: .; J: TRBJ2-4; D: TRBD1; length: 15; CDR3: CASREQTGAKNIQYF; DNA: TGCGCCAGCAGGGAACAGACAGGGGCCAAAAACATTCAGTACTTC
V: TRBV28; size: .; J: TRBJ2-3; D: TRBD2; length: 15; CDR3: CASRSSGGGADTQYF; DNA: TGTGCCAGCAGGAGTAGCGGGGGGGGCGCAGATACGCAGTATTTT
V: TRBV11-2; size: .; J: TRBJ1-6; D: TRBD1; length: 14; CDR3: CASSRGQYNSPLHF; DNA: TGTGCCAGCAGCCGGGGACAGTATAATTCACCCCTCCACTTT
V: TRBV27; size: .; J: TRBJ1-6; D: .; length: 12; CDR3: CASPGGDSPLHF; DNA: TGTGCCAGCCCTGGGGGGGATTCACCCCTCCACTTT
V: TRBV11-2; size: .; J: TRBJ2-1; D: TRBD2; length: 14; CDR3: CASSRDYRNNEQFF; DNA: TGTGCCAGCAGCCGGGACTACCGAAACAATGAGCAGTTCTTC
V: TRBV18; size: .; J: TRBJ2-7; D: .; length: 15; CDR3: CASSPPGRSKNEQYF; DNA: TGTGCCAGCTCACCACCGGGGAGGTCAAAGAACGAGCAGTACTTC
V: TRBV7-2; size: .; J: TRBJ2-3; D: .; length: 15; CDR3: CASSFRGRDTDTQYF; DNA: TGTGCCAGCAGCTTTAGGGGGCGGGACACAGATACGCAGTATTTT
V: TRBV13; size: once; J: TRBJ1-4; D: .; length: 15; CDR3: CASSFWRISEEKLFF; DNA: TGTGCCAGCAGCTTTTGGAGGATAAGCGAGGAAAAACTGTTTTTT
V: TRBV7-2; size: .; J: TRBJ1-1; D: .; length: 13; CDR3: CASSLRPRTEAFF; DNA: TGTGCCAGCAGCTTACGTCCGCGCACTGAAGCTTTCTTT
V: TRBV7-8; size: .; J: TRBJ1-5; D: .; length: 15; CDR3: CASSSQVSGYQPQHF; DNA: TGTGCCAGCAGCTCACAGGTTTCAGGTTATCAGCCCCAGCATTTT
V: TRBV5-4; size: .; J: TRBJ1-1; D: .; length: 15; CDR3: CASSSQQAMNTEAFF; DNA: TGTGCCAGCAGCTCCCAACAGGCAATGAACACTGAAGCTTTCTTT
V: TRBV4-3; size: .; J: TRBJ1-2; D: TRBD1; length: 16; CDR3: CASSQEGRGTYYGYTF; DNA: TGCGCCAGCAGCCAAGAAGGCAGGGGGACTTACTATGGCTACACCTTC
V: TRBV19; size: .; J: TRBJ1-2; D: .; length: 19; CDR3: CASSIGRTEEYYSNYGYTF; DNA: TGTGCCAGTAGTATAGGTCGGACAGAGGAATACTACTCTAACTATGGCTACACCTTC
V: TRBV18; size: once; J: TRBJ1-1; D: .; length: 12; CDR3: CASSAHREGAFF; DNA: TGTGCCAGCTCAGCCCACAGGGAGGGGGCTTTCTTT
V: TRBV18; size: .; J: TRBJ1-5; D: .; length: 16; CDR3: CASSPIGGSSNQPQHF; DNA: TGTGCCAGCTCACCAATTGGAGGGTCTAGCAATCAGCCCCAGCATTTT
V: TRBV2; size: .; J: TRBJ1-1; D: TRBD1; length: 17; CDR3: CASSPGQGTSPMTEAFF; DNA: TGTGCCAGCAGTCCCGGACAGGGGACAAGCCCAATGACTGAAGCTTTCTTT
V: TRBV7-2; size: .; J: TRBJ2-7; D: TRBD1; length: 15; CDR3: CASSLWTGTAYEQYF; DNA: TGTGCCAGCAGCTTGTGGACAGGGACCGCCTACGAGCAGTACTTC
V: TRBV6-6; size: .; J: TRBJ1-2; D: .; length: 13; CDR3: CASREIGVYGYTF; DNA: TGTGCCAGCAGGGAAATAGGGGTTTATGGCTACACCTTC
V: TRBV6-5; size: .; J: TRBJ2-3; D: .; length: 16; CDR3: CASSYAGYSATDTQYF; DNA: TGTGCCAGCAGTTACGCAGGGTATTCCGCCACAGATACGCAGTATTTT
V: TRBV5-8; size: .; J: TRBJ1-3; D: .; length: 15; CDR3: CAQSGGVTSGNTIYF; DNA: TGTGCCCAGTCCGGGGGGGTAACCTCTGGAAACACCATATATTTT
V: TRBV27; size: .; J: TRBJ1-5; D: .; length: 14; CDR3: CASSLNRHNQPQHF; DNA: TGTGCCAGCAGTTTAAACAGGCACAATCAGCCCCAGCATTTT
V: TRBV6-6; size: .; J: TRBJ2-5; D: .; length: 15; CDR3: CASGAPEGGQETQYF; DNA: TGTGCCAGCGGGGCACCGGAAGGGGGCCAAGAGACCCAGTACTTC
V: TRBV7-9; size: once; J: TRBJ2-7; D: TRBD1; length: 14; CDR3: CASSQGQGTYEQYF; DNA: TGTGCCAGCAGCCAGGGACAGGGCACCTACGAGCAGTACTTC
V: TRBV18; size: .; J: TRBJ2-3; D: .; length: 15; CDR3: CASSPLGGGADTQYF; DNA: TGTGCCAGCTCACCACTTGGAGGCGGGGCAGATACGCAGTATTTT
V: TRBV5-4; size: .; J: TRBJ2-7; D: .; length: 15; CDR3: CASSSGQGGSYEQYF; DNA: TGTGCCAGCAGCTCCGGACAGGGAGGGTCCTACGAGCAGTACTTC
V: TRBV5-1; size: .; J: TRBJ1-3; D: .; length: 16; CDR3: CASSSQTGHSGNTIYF; DNA: TGCGCCAGCAGCTCCCAGACAGGCCACTCTGGAAACACCATATATTTT
V: TRBV5-4; size: .; J: TRBJ2-1; D: TRBD1; length: 15; CDR3: CASSGGQGSPNEQFF; DNA: TGTGCCAGCAGCGGGGGACAGGGTAGCCCCAATGAGCAGTTCTTC
V: TRBV20-1; size: .; J: TRBJ1-1; D: .; length: 11; CDR3: CSARERSEAFF; DNA: TGCAGTGCTAGGGAGAGGTCTGAAGCTTTCTTT
V: TRBV6-5; size: .; J: TRBJ2-7; D: .; length: 12; CDR3: CASSYPGGRQYF; DNA: TGTGCCAGCAGTTACCCCGGGGGGCGGCAGTACTTC
V: TRBV5-1; size: .; J: TRBJ1-2; D: .; length: 17; CDR3: CASSRVAGPSINYGYTF; DNA: TGCGCCAGCAGCCGGGTGGCGGGGCCGTCTATAAACTATGGCTACACCTTC
V: TRBV27; size: .; J: TRBJ2-7; D: .; length: 20; CDR3: CASRPVNRDIRGQRTYEQYF; DNA: TGTGCCAGCAGACCTGTCAACCGGGACATAAGGGGTCAGCGAACATACGAGCAGTACTTC
V: TRBV5-6; size: few; J: TRBJ1-1; D: .; length: 13; CDR3: CASTGRRGTEAFF; DNA: TGTGCCTCCACCGGGAGGCGAGGAACTGAAGCTTTCTTT
V: TRBV6-5; size: once; J: TRBJ1-1; D: TRBD1; length: 13; CDR3: CASRPTGATEAFF; DNA: TGTGCCAGCAGGCCAACAGGGGCCACTGAAGCTTTCTTT
V: TRBV6-6; size: .; J: TRBJ2-3; D: .; length: 15; CDR3: CASSYGGASTDTQYF; DNA: TGTGCCAGCAGTTACGGTGGGGCATCCACAGATACGCAGTATTTT
V: TRBV6-5; size: .; J: TRBJ2-3; D: .; length: 15; CDR3: CASSYVGLQTDTQYF; DNA: TGTGCCAGCAGTTACGTTGGACTCCAAACAGATACGCAGTATTTT
V: TRBV28; size: .; J: TRBJ2-7; D: .; length: 17; CDR3: CASSIPNLGQGSYEQYF; DNA: TGTGCCAGCAGTATCCCCAATTTAGGGCAGGGATCCTACGAGCAGTACTTC
V: TRBV28; size: .; J: TRBJ1-2; D: TRBD1; length: 16; CDR3: CASSQAGTGGLYGYTF; DNA: TGTGCCAGCAGTCAGGCGGGGACAGGGGGTTTGTATGGCTACACCTTC
V: TRBV6-1; size: .; J: TRBJ2-5; D: .; length: 11; CDR3: CASSVRETQYF; DNA: TGTGCCAGCAGTGTGAGGGAGACCCAGTACTTC
V: TRBV5-1; size: .; J: TRBJ2-1; D: TRBD2; length: 15; CDR3: CASSLGLAGSNEQFF; DNA: TGCGCCAGCAGCTTGGGGCTAGCGGGTTCAAATGAGCAGTTCTTC
V: TRBV5-6; size: once; J: TRBJ2-1; D: .; length: 16; CDR3: CASSLGLGSRGNEQFF; DNA: TGTGCCAGCAGCTTGGGGCTGGGCAGCCGAGGGAATGAGCAGTTCTTC
V: TRBV18; size: .; J: TRBJ1-5; D: .; length: 14; CDR3: CASSPTSGDQPQHF; DNA: TGTGCCAGCTCGCCCACATCAGGGGATCAGCCCCAGCATTTT
V: TRBV6-1; size: few; J: TRBJ2-3; D: TRBD1; length: 17; CDR3: CASSDYNPTGLGDTQYF; DNA: TGTGCCAGCAGTGACTATAACCCGACAGGGTTGGGAGATACGCAGTATTTT
V: TRBV25-1; size: .; J: TRBJ2-1; D: TRBD1; length: 15; CDR3: CASSVPGQGGNEQFF; DNA: TGTGCCAGCAGTGTCCCGGGACAGGGAGGCAATGAGCAGTTCTTC
V: TRBV27; size: once; J: TRBJ1-4; D: .; length: 11; CDR3: CASRKGREVFF; DNA: TGTGCCAGCAGGAAAGGGAGAGAAGTGTTTTTT
V: TRBV14; size: .; J: TRBJ1-1; D: .; length: 12; CDR3: CASSQEGGGAFF; DNA: TGTGCCAGCAGCCAAGAGGGGGGTGGGGCTTTCTTT
V: TRBV29-1; size: .; J: TRBJ2-3; D: .; length: 11; CDR3: CSVKSTDTQYF; DNA: TGCAGCGTTAAATCGACAGATACGCAGTATTTT
V: TRBV5-1; size: .; J: TRBJ1-3; D: .; length: 14; CDR3: CASSLGSSGNTIYF; DNA: TGCGCCAGCAGCTTGGGTAGTTCTGGAAACACCATATATTTT
V: TRBV6-6; size: few; J: TRBJ1-5; D: .; length: 14; CDR3: CASSLLVGDQPQHF; DNA: TGTGCCAGCAGTTTGCTGGTAGGAGATCAGCCCCAGCATTTT